This T cell receptor (beta chain) emerged from a study of cytomegalovirus exposure and HLA in healthy donors (dated by TCRdb to the late 2010s). Looking at the study overall: In an earlier analysis of roughly 500 of the donors, roughly 300 Gb of sequence data and approximately 120 million unique TCR beta sequences from about 190 million T cells were reported. The study used immunosequencing to profile the T cell repertoires of 670 or so subjects and linked those repertoires to cytomegalovirus serostatus. Besides the first cohort of around 670 subjects, a separate validation cohort made up of roughly 130 different subjects was used. Alongside the repertoire data, information on donor age, sex, ethnicity and CMV serostatus was compiled. Approximately 310 gigabases of sequencing data and about 92 million unique TCR sequences made up an early release that covered 500 to 650 HLA-typed donors. About five DR-DQ haplotypes were treated as single units for association and clustering because of strong linkage in the cohort. Typing coverage varied by locus: 629-630 donors for A, B, C, DRB1 and DQB1; 522 for DQA1; around 610 for DPA1; more than 450 for DPB1. In a later genetic analysis, genome-wide SNP genotypes for about 55% of the roughly 670 donors were used, and that subset was treated as a discovery cohort. Of the roughly 390 genotyped donors, roughly 80% fell in the genetic ancestry cluster associated with self-reported Caucasian donors. In the later analysis, no new phenotypic data were used to find candidate immune exposures; instead, reliance was placed on TCR beta sequences and their occurrence across donors. To decide whether each TCR beta V gene segment behaved as functional or pseudogenic, an earlier analysis of some 570 of the donors relied on high-throughput TCR beta sequencing. All discovery cohort repertoires had been generated using a single sequencing platform. Both class I and class II loci were covered by HLA typing, at four-digit resolution. The study aimed to test whether cataloging public T cell receptors could reveal signatures of past pathogen exposure. Across around 400 genotyped donors of the cohort, an average of approximately 240,000 unique TCR beta nucleotide sequences per donor were sequenced, and roughly 20% of those sequences were non-productive. To predict cytomegalovirus infection status, the study brought together high-throughput TCR immunosequencing, statistical association of individual TCRs with disease status, and machine learning. A later analysis re-analyzed previously published TCR beta repertoires from 666 donors and added high-resolution HLA genotyping to study TCR occurrence patterns.

In total, approximately 610 healthy bone marrow donors made up the cohort. All cohort members were sampled while nominally healthy, although unrecorded immune exposures were likely present. The donor tested CMV seropositive and was one of the 289 seropositive cohort members. Each donor provided a peripheral blood sample, and peripheral blood mononuclear cells were used for TCR beta sequencing. Genomic DNA was extracted from the blood cell samples with the Qiagen DNeasy Blood Extraction Kit. The germline V gene yields MDHEN for CDR1 and SYDVKM for CDR2. Taken from cysteine to phenylalanine, the CDR3 has 13 residues. Only CDR3 DNA is held: 39 bases, read in frame from base 1. Clipping removes 6 bases from V and 5 bases from J, with 6 as the unmatched junction base count. The research as a whole found: A later analysis found that HLA-associated TCR beta chains were more clonally expanded and had lower generation probabilities than equally common non-associated chains. The study gave a list of under 200 TCR beta chains associated with cytomegalovirus. Because counts were too low, roughly 16 rarely observed V segments, including chromosome 9 orphons, were excluded from the earlier analysis of 587 of the donors. Because HLA typing was unavailable for some donors at each locus, only the typed subset was used in association tests. Three of the identified cytomegalovirus-associated TCR beta chains were confirmed in vitro to be specific for cytomegalovirus antigens. V-gene and J-gene trimming of TCR beta chains was associated with a missense DCLRE1C variant in a later genetic analysis, and the association was replicated in an independent cohort. When HLA alleles, especially DR and DQ, strongly co-occurred, TCR associations were difficult to assign to individual alleles. In this cohort, only TCR beta chains were sequenced, and detectable features were limited by the absence of alpha or paired-chain data. The sequencing pipeline was judged likely to have produced a cluster of highly shared sequence variants as a technical artifact. Cytomegalovirus status was reported to be diagnosed by the classifier with high specificity and sensitivity in both the original and validation cohorts. According to the authors, the approach could potentially be generalized to other disease states and immunological phenotypes. A further reported finding was that TCR beta sequences accurately predicted the HLA-A and HLA-B alleles for most subjects in the first cohort. Several of the top co-occurrence clusters appeared to be linked to parvovirus B19, influenza, CMV and Epstein-Barr virus, according to a later analysis. Some IMGT-functional V segments, including TRBV6-2 and TRBV6-3, could not be distinguished by the 87-base-pair reads and were therefore excluded. In a later genetic analysis, fewer N-insertions in productive TCRs were reported among donors in an Asian-associated ancestry cluster than the approximately 630-donor mean. Roughly uniform sequencing depth across donors was assumed in presence/absence analyses, although this assumption may not hold. In a later analysis, most CMV-associated TCR beta chains were found to appear HLA-restricted, with HLA associations seemingly driven largely by CMV exposure. In an earlier analysis of fewer than 700 of the donors, most TCR beta V segments appeared in productive rearrangements about 90% or about 30% of the time, broadly matching IMGT annotations. Specific HLA alleles were associated with 15,000 to 20,000 TCR beta sequences at a false discovery rate of 0.05 in a later analysis. The only immune exposure information available for the cohort was CMV serostatus. According to a later analysis, TCR association rates differed among HLA loci, with DRB1 alleles showing the most associated TCRs and HLA-C alleles showing the fewest. Correlated functional status among segregating V segments might be attributable to linkage disequilibrium, but an unknown experimental factor could not be ruled out. Most TCR sequences were observed very rarely across donors, whereas some public TCRs were present in many individuals.

Points on this clone: Its binding antigen is unknown. No much larger clone exists at a distance of one base, and base qualities are not known. Other DNA sequences of this sample code for an identical CDR3.

Library preparation was by the immunoSEQ multiplex PCR assay. A mixture of 60 forward primers for TCR Vbeta segments and 13 reverse primers for TCR Jbeta segments was used in the multiplex PCR. Amplification of the CDR3 region of rearranged TCR beta genes was performed with a multiplex PCR assay on genomic DNA. The amplified TCR beta libraries were sequenced on the Illumina HiSeq System as 87-base-pair reads. The published analysis was carried out like this. In a later analysis, approximately 74 million unique TCR beta chains were counted across the roughly 670 repertoires, and around 10 million of these chains were shared by at least two donors. Raw reads were error-corrected and collapsed into unique sequences with a nearest-neighbor algorithm that merged closely related sequences to remove PCR and sequencing errors. V, D and J gene segments were assigned by aligning CDR3 sequences to IMGT reference sequences. For a sequence to be retained, a match of at least six nucleotides was required to both a V gene segment and a J gene segment. A rearrangement was called productive if the CDR3 had no stop codons and remained in frame with V and J, and every other rearrangement was called non-productive. Following IMGT convention, CDR3 was defined as the stretch from the second conserved V-encoded cysteine up to the conserved J-encoded phenylalanine. In an earlier analysis of more than 550 of the donors, sequences lacking an unambiguous match to a single V gene segment were excluded. In an earlier analysis of 450 to 700 of the donors, V segments were called functional above 56.7% productive rearrangements and were called segregating when the between-donor standard deviation exceeded 5%. A statistical classification framework was built to diagnose cytomegalovirus status from the catalog of TCR beta chain sequences. A later analysis assigned V and J genes by comparing TCR nucleotide sequences with IMGT/GENE-DB human TR gene sequences. A later analysis assigned CDR3 sequences and most-parsimonious VDJ recombination scenarios with the TCRdist pipeline. In a later analysis, each TCR beta chain was defined by its CDR3 amino acid sequence together with its V-gene family, and reads without a unique V-gene family were excluded. To address suspected cross-contamination and a sequencing artifact, a later analysis removed around 590 highly shared, low-generation-probability nucleotide sequences. In a later analysis, a clonal expansion index for each public chain was calculated from normalized within-repertoire ranks of inferred template counts. In a later analysis, generation probabilities were computed using a VDJ recombination model fitted to out-of-frame rearrangements, and the results were checked against IGoR. A later analysis scored TCR-TCR, TCR-HLA and TCR-CMV co-occurrence with hypergeometric tests, applying a repertoire-size bias correction to TCR pairs. In a later analysis, false discovery rates were estimated by permuting HLA or CMV assignments 20 times. In a later analysis, co-occurring TCRs were grouped using DBSCAN, with TCRdist sequence similarity added in when clustering inside HLA-allele-positive subsets. Co-occurrence clustering excluded repertoires with fewer than 30,000 or more than 120,000 public chains, plus five with anomalous nucleotide sharing. The source is immuneACCESS, and TCRdb retained only in-frame sequences with V and J called. Part of the clones is not carried over; for the studies checked, unresolved V genes explain less than half of this, and the remainder is unexplained. V, J and clone size reflect that table, while D and trimming were determined from the DNA. The table for this sample lists roughly 160,000 clones; about four fifths of them were counted only once. The top ten hold 8.5% of the sample.

What was sequenced was PBMCs. The sequence was obtained from a male donor in good health and CMV-seropositive. The chain couples TRBV28 to TRBJ1-2; 7 middle bases align to TRBD1. DNA sequence: TGTGCCAGCAGCTCCGGGACAGATTATGGCTACACCTTC. Translation gives CASSSGTDYGYTF.